This T cell receptor (beta chain) was captured by sequencing in a study of T cell responses to AZD1222 COVID-19 vaccine (dated by TCRdb to the early 2020s). At the level of the whole study: A total of approximately 240 trial participants underwent TCR sequencing, of whom some 200 had received two doses of AZD1222 and 26 had received two doses of the MenACWY control vaccine. Enrollment into the trials was organized by age into subgroups of 18-55, 56-69 and 70-plus years, and those subgroups contained roughly 140, 27 and 60 TCR-sequenced participants, respectively. What the authors observed across the whole study: In the small 56-69-year group, the increase in depth fell short of significance, most likely because of low power. Vaccine-associated CD4 TCRs spanned the whole spike protein, with dominant responses in regions 160-218 and 743-854. Conclusions about previously exposed vaccinees were limited because only six AZD1222 recipients were SARS-CoV-2 seropositive at baseline. Epitopes outside the regions mutated in the B.1.351 and B.1.1.7 variants were reportedly recognized by nearly half of the unique spike-specific TCRs. Because no day 14 peak-response samples were available, repertoires were characterized only after the peak T cell response. Spike-specific TCR breadth and depth rose significantly after two AZD1222 doses compared with day 0 and with MenACWY recipients. Most participants were white British and females outnumbered males, and the authors suggested that clonal diversity may have been underestimated.

Interpreted using the paper, the time point label stands for: about 28 days (+/-7) after the second vaccine dose. AZD1222 recipients with second doses at about 4 weeks or about 12 weeks were pooled, because spike-specific TCR depth and breadth did not differ between schedules. The vaccinee samples were drawn from two UK trials, COV001 and COV002, one of which was a single-blind randomized controlled phase 2/3 trial testing AZD1222 (ChAdOx1 nCoV-19) in healthy adults. For TCRbeta chain sequencing, PBMC samples from trial participants were taken at day 0 and at day 28 after the second dose. V loses 4 bases, J loses 2 bases, and the germline ends lie 20 bases apart. The CDR3 contains 18 residues, cysteine and phenylalanine counted. Kept here is only the CDR3 DNA, which spans 54 bases and is read in frame from base 1. The germline V gene (reference sequence) supplies CDR1 LGHDT and CDR2 YNNKEL. The CDR3 regions of human TCRbeta chains were subjected to immunosequencing. The published analysis was carried out like this. Repertoire TCRs were matched against a reference library of SARS-CoV-2-specific TCRs generated with the MIRA antigen-specificity platform. Breadth was defined as the fraction of unique TCRs that were SARS-CoV-2-associated, and depth was defined as the fraction of total T cells that were SARS-CoV-2-associated. Using the MIRA data, every spike-specific TCR was mapped to the spike region that the TCR reacted to and assigned to either a CD4 or a CD8 class. Log10-transformed breadth and depth values were compared by one-way ANOVA with Sidak's multiple comparisons tests. The source is immuneACCESS, and TCRdb retained only in-frame sequences with V and J called. Part of the clones is not carried over; for the studies checked, unresolved V genes explain less than half of this, and the remainder is unexplained. The DNA was the basis for D and trimming; V, J and clone size are from that table. This sample holds about 81,000 clones; 70% to 90% were observed only once. The ten largest make up approximately 5.6% of the sample.

Of note for this clone: There is no known antigen for this receptor. Base qualities are missing; no much larger clone stands one base away.

The chain links TRBV3-1 (or the pseudogene TRBV3-2) with TRBJ1-4; TRBD1 is a weak D gene call, 6 bases matching. The clonotype originates from an adult who received the AZD1222 COVID-19 vaccine. The specimen comprised peripheral blood, sampled 28 days after the second AZD1222 dose. The bases read TGTGCCAGCAGCCCCCTTTTGGGGGGCCCCACGACTAATGAAAAACTGTTTTTT. This encodes CASSPLLGGPTTNEKLFF.